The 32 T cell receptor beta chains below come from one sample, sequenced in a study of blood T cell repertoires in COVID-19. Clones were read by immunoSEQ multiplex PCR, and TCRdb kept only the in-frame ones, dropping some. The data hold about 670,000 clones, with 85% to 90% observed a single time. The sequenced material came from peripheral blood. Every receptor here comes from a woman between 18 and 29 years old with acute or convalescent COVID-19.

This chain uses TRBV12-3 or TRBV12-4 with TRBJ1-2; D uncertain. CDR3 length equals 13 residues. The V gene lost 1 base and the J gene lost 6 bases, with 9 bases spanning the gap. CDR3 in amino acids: CASSLGHADGYTF. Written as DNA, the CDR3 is TGTGCCAGCAGTTTAGGGCACGCCGATGGCTACACCTTC.

CDR3 sequence (DNA): TGTGCCAGCAGCTTGGGAACGGAAAGAGGATATGGCTACACCTTC. It specifies CASSLGTERGYGYTF. V and J are TRBV5-4 and TRBJ1-2; D gene uncertain. The V end lost 0 bases, the J end lost 5 bases, and 14 bases lay between the germline ends. Germline V gene lookup returns CDR1 SGHNT and CDR2 YYREEE (reference sequence). This CDR3 has 15 residues.

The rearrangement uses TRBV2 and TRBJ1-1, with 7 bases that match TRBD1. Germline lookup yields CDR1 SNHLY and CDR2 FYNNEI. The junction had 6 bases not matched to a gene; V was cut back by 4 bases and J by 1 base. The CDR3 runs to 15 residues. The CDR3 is CASSADRAGNTEAFF. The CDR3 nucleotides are TGTGCCAGCAGTGCCGACAGGGCGGGGAACACTGAAGCTTTCTTT.

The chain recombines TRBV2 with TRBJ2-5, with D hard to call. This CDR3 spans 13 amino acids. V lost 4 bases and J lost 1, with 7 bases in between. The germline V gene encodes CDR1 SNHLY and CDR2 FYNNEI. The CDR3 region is CASSVNSQETQYF. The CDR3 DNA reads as TGTGCCAGCAGTGTTAACAGCCAAGAGACCCAGTACTTC.

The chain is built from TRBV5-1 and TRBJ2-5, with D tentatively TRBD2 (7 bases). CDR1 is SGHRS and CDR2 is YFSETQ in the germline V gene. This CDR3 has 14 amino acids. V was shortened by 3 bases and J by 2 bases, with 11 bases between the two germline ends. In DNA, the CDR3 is TGCGCCAGCAGCTGGGGGGGGCGGCAAGAGACCCAGTACTTC. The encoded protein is CASSWGGRQETQYF.

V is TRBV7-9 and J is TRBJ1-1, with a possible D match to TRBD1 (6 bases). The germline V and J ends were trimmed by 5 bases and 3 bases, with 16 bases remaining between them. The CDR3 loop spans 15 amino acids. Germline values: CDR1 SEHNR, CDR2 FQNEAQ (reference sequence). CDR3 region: CASSRFETGHTEAFF. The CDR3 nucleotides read TGTGCCAGCAGCCGATTTGAGACAGGACACACTGAAGCTTTCTTT.

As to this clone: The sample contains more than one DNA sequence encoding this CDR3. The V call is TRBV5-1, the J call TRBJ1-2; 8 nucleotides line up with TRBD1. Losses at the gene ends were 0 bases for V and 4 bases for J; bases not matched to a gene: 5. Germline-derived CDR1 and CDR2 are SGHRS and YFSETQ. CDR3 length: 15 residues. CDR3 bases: TGCGCCAGCAGCTTGGGCCAGGGGGCTGGCTATGGCTACACCTTC. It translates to CASSLGQGAGYGYTF.

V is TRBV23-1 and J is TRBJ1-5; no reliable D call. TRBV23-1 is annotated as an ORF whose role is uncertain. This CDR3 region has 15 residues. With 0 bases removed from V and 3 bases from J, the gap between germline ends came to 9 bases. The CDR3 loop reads CASSQSRQPNQPQHF. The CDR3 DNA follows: TGCGCCAGCAGTCAATCGAGGCAGCCCAATCAGCCCCAGCATTTT.

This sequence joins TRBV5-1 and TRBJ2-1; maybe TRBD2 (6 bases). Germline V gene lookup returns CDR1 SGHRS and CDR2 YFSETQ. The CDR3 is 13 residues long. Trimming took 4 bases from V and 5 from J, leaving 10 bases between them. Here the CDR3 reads CASSRVADNEQFF. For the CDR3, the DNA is TGCGCCAGCAGCAGGGTAGCGGACAATGAGCAGTTCTTC.

The CDR3 DNA sequence: TGTGCCAGTAGTATGGCGGGGGGGCCGGATACGCAGTATTTT. This encodes CASSMAGGPDTQYF. The rearrangement links TRBV19 to TRBJ2-3; 9 nucleotides agree with TRBD2. From germline, CDR1 is LNHDA and CDR2 SQIVND (reference sequence). CDR3 length: 14 residues. The ends lost 3 bases at V and 6 bases at J; junction bases unmatched: 4. Variable domain in full (rest from reference TRBV19 and TRBJ2-3): DGGITQSPKYLFRKEGQNVTLSCEQNLNHDAMYWYRQDPGQGLRLIYYSQIVNDFQKGDIAEGYSVSREKKESFPLTVTSAQKNPTAFYLCASSMAGGPDTQYFGPGTRLTVL.

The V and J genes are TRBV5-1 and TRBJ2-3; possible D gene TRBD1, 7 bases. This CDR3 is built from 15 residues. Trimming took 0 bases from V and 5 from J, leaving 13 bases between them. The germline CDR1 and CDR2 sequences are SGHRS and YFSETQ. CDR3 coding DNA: TGCGCCAGCAGCTTGGCTGCGCAGGGGGGAGATACGCAGTATTTT. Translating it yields CASSLAAQGGDTQYF. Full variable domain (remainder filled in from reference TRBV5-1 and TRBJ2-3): KAGVTQTPRYLIKTRGQQVTLSCSPISGHRSVSWYQQTPGQGLQFLFEYFSETQRNKGNFPGRFSGRQFSNSRSEMNVSTLELGDSALYLCASSLAAQGGDTQYFGPGTRLTVL.

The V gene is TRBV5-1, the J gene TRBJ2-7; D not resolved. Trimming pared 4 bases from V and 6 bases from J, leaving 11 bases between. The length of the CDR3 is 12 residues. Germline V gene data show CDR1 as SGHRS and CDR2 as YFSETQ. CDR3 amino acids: CASSDHSGEQYF. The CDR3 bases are TGCGCCAGCAGCGATCATTCGGGCGAGCAGTACTTC.

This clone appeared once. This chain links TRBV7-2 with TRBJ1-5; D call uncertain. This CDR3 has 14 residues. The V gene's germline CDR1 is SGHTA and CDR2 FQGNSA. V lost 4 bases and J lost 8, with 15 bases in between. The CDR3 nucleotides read TGTGCCAGCAGCTCCATCTCGTGGAGTGAGCCCCAGCATTTT. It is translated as CASSSISWSEPQHF.

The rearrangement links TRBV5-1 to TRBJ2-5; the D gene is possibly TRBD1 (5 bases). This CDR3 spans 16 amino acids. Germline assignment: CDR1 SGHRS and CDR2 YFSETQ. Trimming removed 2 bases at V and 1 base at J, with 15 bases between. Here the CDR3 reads CASSFLGRVGQETQYF. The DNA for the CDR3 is TGCGCCAGCAGCTTTTTGGGCAGGGTGGGCCAAGAGACCCAGTACTTC.

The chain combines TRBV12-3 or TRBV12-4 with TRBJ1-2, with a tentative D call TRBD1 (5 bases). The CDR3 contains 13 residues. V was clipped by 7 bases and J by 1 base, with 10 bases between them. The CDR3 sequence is CASTSGGNYGYTF. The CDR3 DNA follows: TGTGCCAGCACCTCCGGGGGTAACTATGGCTACACCTTC.

CDR3 sequence: CASSLTPQGGYTF. CDR3 nucleotide sequence: TGCGCCAGCAGCCTCACCCCGCAGGGTGGCTACACCTTC. This chain links TRBV5-1 with TRBJ1-2, with D perhaps TRBD1 (5 bases). There are 13 residues in the CDR3. CDR1 and CDR2 (germline): SGHRS, YFSETQ. Trimming left V 4 bases short and J 7 bases short, with 14 bases between.

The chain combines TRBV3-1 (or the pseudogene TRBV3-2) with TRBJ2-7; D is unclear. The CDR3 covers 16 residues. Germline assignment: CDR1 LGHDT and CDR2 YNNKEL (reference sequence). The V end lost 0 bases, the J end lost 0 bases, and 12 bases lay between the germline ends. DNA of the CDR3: TGTGCCAGCAGCCAAGATCCCCAGCGAAGCTCCTACGAGCAGTACTTC. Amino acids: CASSQDPQRSSYEQYF.

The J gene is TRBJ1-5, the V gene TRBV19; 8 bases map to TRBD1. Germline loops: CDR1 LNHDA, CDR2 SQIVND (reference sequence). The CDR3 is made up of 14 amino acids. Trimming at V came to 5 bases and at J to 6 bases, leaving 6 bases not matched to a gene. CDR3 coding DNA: TGTGCCAGTAGTGTCAGGGGGCGAGGTCAGCCCCAGCATTTT. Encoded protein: CASSVRGRGQPQHF.

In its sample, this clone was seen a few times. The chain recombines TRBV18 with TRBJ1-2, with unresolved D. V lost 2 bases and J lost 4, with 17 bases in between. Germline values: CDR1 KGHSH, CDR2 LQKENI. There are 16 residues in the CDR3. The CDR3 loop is CASSPITLGIFYGYTF. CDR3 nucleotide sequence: TGTGCCAGCTCACCAATCACCCTCGGGATTTTCTATGGCTACACCTTC.

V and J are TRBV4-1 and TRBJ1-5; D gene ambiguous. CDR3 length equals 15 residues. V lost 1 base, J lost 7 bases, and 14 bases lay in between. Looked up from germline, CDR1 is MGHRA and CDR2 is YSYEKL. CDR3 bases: TGCGCCAGCAGCCAAGGCGGGGAAGGGAGGCAGCCCCAGCATTTT. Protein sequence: CASSQGGEGRQPQHF.

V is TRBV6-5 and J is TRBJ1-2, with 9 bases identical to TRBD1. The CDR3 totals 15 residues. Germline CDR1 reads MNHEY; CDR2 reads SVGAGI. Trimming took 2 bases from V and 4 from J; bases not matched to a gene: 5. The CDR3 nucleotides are TGTGCCAGCAGTTACCGTGGACAGGGGACCTATGGCTACACCTTC. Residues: CASSYRGQGTYGYTF.

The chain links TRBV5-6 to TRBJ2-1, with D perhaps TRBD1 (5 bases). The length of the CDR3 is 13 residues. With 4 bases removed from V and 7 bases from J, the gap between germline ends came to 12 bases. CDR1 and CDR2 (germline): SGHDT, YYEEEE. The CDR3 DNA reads TGTGCCAGCAGCGTAAGCAGGGTGAATGAGCAGTTCTTC. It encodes CASSVSRVNEQFF. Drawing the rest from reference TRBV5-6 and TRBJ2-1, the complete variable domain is DAGVTQSPTHLIKTRGQQVTLRCSPKSGHDTVSWYQQALGQGPQFIFQYYEEEERQRGNFPDRFSGHQFPNYSSELNVNALLLGDSALYLCASSVSRVNEQFFGPGTRLTVL.

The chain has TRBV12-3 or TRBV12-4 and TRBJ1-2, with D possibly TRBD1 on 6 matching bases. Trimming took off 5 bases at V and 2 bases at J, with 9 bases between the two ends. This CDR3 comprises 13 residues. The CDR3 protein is CASSTDRNYGYTF. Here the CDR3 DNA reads TGTGCCAGCAGTACGGACAGAAACTATGGCTACACCTTC.

CDR3 DNA: TGTGCCAGCAGCCAAGGGGGCGCGAATTCACCCCTCCACTTT. Translating gives CASSQGGANSPLHF. The chain couples TRBV5-6 to TRBJ1-6, with TRBD1 identical over 7 bases. The V and J ends lost 4 bases and 7 bases, in that order; junction bases with no gene match: 5. This CDR3 region has 14 residues. From germline, CDR1 is SGHDT and CDR2 YYEEEE.

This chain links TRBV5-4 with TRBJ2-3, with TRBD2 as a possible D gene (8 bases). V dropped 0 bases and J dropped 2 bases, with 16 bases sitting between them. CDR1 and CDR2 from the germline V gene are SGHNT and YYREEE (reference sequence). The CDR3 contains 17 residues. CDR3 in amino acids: CASSLAGRGRFTDTQYF. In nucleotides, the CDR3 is TGTGCCAGCAGCTTGGCCGGGAGGGGGCGTTTCACAGATACGCAGTATTTT. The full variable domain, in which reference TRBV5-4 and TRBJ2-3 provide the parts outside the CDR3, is ETGVTQSPTHLIKTRGQQVTLRCSSQSGHNTVSWYQQALGQGPQFIFQYYREEENGRGNFPPRFSGLQFPNYSSELNVNALELDDSALYLCASSLAGRGRFTDTQYFGPGTRLTVL.

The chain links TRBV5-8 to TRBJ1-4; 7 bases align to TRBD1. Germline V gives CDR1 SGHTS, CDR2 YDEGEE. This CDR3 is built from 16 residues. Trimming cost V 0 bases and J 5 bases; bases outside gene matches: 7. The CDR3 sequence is CASSLARGVRNEKLFF. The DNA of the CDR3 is TGTGCCAGCAGCTTGGCCAGGGGGGTTAGGAATGAAAAACTGTTTTTT. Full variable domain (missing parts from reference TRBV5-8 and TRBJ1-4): EAGVTQSPTHLIKTRGQQATLRCSPISGHTSVYWYQQALGLGLQFLLWYDEGEERNRGNFPPRFSGRQFPNYSSELNVNALELEDSALYLCASSLARGVRNEKLFFGSGTQLSVL.

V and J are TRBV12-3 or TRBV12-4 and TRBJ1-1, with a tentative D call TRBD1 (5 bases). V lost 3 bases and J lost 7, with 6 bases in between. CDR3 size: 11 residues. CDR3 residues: CASSFRGEAFF. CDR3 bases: TGTGCCAGCAGTTTTAGGGGTGAAGCTTTCTTT.

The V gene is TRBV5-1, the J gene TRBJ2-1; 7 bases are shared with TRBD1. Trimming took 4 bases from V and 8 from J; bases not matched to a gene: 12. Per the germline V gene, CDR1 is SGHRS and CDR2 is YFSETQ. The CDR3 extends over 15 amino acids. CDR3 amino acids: CASSPRDRDLDEQFF. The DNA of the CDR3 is TGCGCCAGCAGCCCCCGGGACAGAGACCTTGATGAGCAGTTCTTC.

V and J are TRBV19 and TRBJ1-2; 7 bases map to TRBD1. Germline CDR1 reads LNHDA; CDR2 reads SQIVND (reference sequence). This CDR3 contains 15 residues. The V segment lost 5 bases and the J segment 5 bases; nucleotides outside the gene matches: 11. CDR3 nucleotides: TGTGCCAGTAGTCCGCAGGGGGACCACCCTTATGGCTACACCTTC. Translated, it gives CASSPQGDHPYGYTF.

CDR3 in amino acids: CASSKGGAQGANVLTF. The CDR3 bases are TGTGCCAGTAGTAAGGGTGGGGCACAAGGGGCCAACGTCCTGACTTTC. The chain employs TRBV19 and TRBJ2-6; possibly TRBD1 for D (5 bases). The CDR3 has 16 amino acids. Germline V gene data show CDR1 as LNHDA and CDR2 as SQIVND (reference sequence). The V end lost 4 bases, the J end lost 4 bases, and 14 bases lay between the germline ends.

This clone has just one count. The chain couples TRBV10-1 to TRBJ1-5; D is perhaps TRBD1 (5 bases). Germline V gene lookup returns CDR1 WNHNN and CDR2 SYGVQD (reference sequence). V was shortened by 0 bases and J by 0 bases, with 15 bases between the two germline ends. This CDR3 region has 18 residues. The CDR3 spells CASSESRVQGNSNQPQHF. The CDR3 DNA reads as TGCGCCAGCAGTGAGTCTAGGGTCCAGGGAAATAGCAATCAGCCCCAGCATTTT.

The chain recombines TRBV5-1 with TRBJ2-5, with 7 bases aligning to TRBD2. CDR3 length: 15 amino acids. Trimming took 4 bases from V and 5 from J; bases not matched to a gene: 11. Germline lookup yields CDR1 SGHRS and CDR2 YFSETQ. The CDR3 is CASSPRLAGGETQYF. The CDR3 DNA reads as TGCGCCAGCAGCCCCCGACTAGCCGGGGGTGAGACCCAGTACTTC. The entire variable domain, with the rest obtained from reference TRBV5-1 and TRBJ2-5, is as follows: KAGVTQTPRYLIKTRGQQVTLSCSPISGHRSVSWYQQTPGQGLQFLFEYFSETQRNKGNFPGRFSGRQFSNSRSEMNVSTLELGDSALYLCASSPRLAGGETQYFGPGTRLLVL.